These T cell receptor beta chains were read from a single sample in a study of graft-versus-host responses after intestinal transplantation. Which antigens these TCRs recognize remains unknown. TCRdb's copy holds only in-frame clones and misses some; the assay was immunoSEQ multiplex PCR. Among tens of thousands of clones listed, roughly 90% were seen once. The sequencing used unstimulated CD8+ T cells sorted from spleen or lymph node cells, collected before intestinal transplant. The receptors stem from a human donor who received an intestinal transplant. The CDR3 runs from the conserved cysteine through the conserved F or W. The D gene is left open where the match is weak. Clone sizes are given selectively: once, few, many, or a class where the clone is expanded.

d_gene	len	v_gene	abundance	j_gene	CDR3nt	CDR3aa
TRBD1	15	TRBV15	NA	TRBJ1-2	TGTGCCACCAGCAGAGGGGACAGCTCTAACTATGGCTACACCTTC	CATSRGDSSNYGYTF
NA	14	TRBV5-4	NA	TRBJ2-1	TGTGCCAGCAGCTTGGGGGCCACTAGGGCTGAGCAGTTCTTC	CASSLGATRAEQFF
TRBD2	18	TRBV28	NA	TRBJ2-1	TGTGCCAGCCGGAAGTCGACTAGCGGGAATCTCTTGTTGAGTGAGCAGTTCTTC	CASRKSTSGNLLLSEQFF
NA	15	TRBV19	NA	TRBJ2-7	TGTGCCAGTAGTATGGGTCAGGGAAAAGGATACGAGCAGTACTTC	CASSMGQGKGYEQYF
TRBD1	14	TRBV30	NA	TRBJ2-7	TGTGCCTGGAGTGTAGGGACAGGGGTCCACGAGCAGTACTTC	CAWSVGTGVHEQYF
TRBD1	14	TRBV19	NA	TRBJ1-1	TGTGCCAGTAGTATCGGGACAGGGAACACTGAAGCTTTCTTT	CASSIGTGNTEAFF
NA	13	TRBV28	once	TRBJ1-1	TGTGCCAGCAGAACTATACTGAACACTGAAGCTTTCTTT	CASRTILNTEAFF
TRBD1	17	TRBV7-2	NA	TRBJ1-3	TGTGCCAGCAGTACCCTAGTCGGGACAGGGACTGGAAACACCATATATTTT	CASSTLVGTGTGNTIYF
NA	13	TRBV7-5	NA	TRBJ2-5	TGTGCCAGAAGCTTAGCTGGGAGTGAGACCCAGTACTTC	CARSLAGSETQYF
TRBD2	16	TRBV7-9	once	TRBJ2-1	TGTGCCAGCCAGCCCGTTACTAGCGGGGGTTTGGATGAGCAGTTCTTC	CASQPVTSGGLDEQFF
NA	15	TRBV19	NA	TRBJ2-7	TGTGCCACCGGTACCGCGGAGAGGAGCTCCTACGAGCAGTACTTC	CATGTAERSSYEQYF
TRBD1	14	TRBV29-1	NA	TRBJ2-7	TGCAGCGTAGGGGACAGGGGAATAAACTACGAGCAGTACTTC	CSVGDRGINYEQYF
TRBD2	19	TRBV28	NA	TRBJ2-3	TGTGCCAGCAGTTTATTAAGATTTAGCGGGAGAGATAGCACAGATACGCAGTATTTT	CASSLLRFSGRDSTDTQYF
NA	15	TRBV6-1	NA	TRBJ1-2	TGTGCCAGCAGTGAGTCAATCGGGGTCAACTATGGCTACACCTTC	CASSESIGVNYGYTF
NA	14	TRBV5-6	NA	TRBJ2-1	TGTGCCAGCAGCTTACACAGGGTAAACAATGAGCAGTTCTTC	CASSLHRVNNEQFF
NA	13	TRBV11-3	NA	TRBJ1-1	TGTGCCAGCAGCTTAAGGGGCGAAGTCGGAGCTTTCTTT	CASSLRGEVGAFF